Sequencing of this TCR beta chain was carried out in a study of blood T cell repertoires in COVID-19 (dated by TCRdb to about 2020). Context from the whole study: The collaborator samples originated in the United States, Italy and Spain and spanned the acute and convalescent phases of COVID-19. The sample metadata nearly always contained a de-identified subject ID, COVID-19 status, age in years and sex. The repertoires were made available in a free public database intended to serve as a resource for research on the immune response to SARS-CoV-2. Deeply sampled blood TCRbeta repertoires from subjects exposed to, actively infected with, or recovered from COVID-19 were included in the dataset. The prospective study material was composed of cDNA or gDNA derived from T cells, B-cell-depleted T cells, or PBMCs. HLA class I and class II types, where available, came from metadata supplied by the sample provider rather than from assay-based typing. Samples came from the ongoing ImmuneRACE study (first 160 participants) plus 1,254 subjects from 6 global collaborators.

TCRbeta CDR3 regions were amplified from genomic DNA by means of the immunoSEQ Assay, a bias-controlled multiplex PCR. The authors' pipeline ran thus. The number of nucleated cells in each sample was estimated from the amplification of reference gene primers within the assay. To quantify the absolute abundance of each unique TCRbeta CDR3 rearrangement, sequence reads were collapsed and filtered. For each sample, productive Simpson clonality was calculated by taking the square root of Simpson's diversity index across productive rearrangements. Held by TCRdb, this immuneACCESS table contains in-frame sequences only and omits some clones. Under half of the omission traces to an unresolved V gene where checked; the cause of the rest is unknown. From that table come the V and J calls and clone size; the DNA was used to work out D and trimming. This sample comprises 280,000 or so clones, roughly 88% of them detected only once. Of the sample, more than 2% is held by the ten largest clones.

This clone appeared a single time. The clone's antigen remains unknown. No base quality information exists; no much larger clone differs at one position. Via the germline V gene, CDR1 is MRHNA and CDR2 SNTAGT. The CDR3 spans 13 residues, from the cysteine through the phenylalanine. Only CDR3 DNA is held: 39 bases, read in frame from base 1. At the junction V is shortened by 8 bases and J by 7 bases, with 14 bases in between. The investigation overall reported the following: The amount of clinical and demographic metadata varied by source and participant and was provided uncurated.

Enrolling through a virtual design, the prospective study's participants ranged in age from about 18 to 89 years and lived across about two dozen United States geographic areas. Cohort assignment in the prospective study relied on participant-reported clinical history from a screening survey and a study questionnaire. Recovered participants in ImmuneRACE Cohort 3 were defined as having two consecutive negative NP/OP PCR tests, clearance from a healthcare professional, or resolution of symptoms. Each participant in the prospective study had whole blood, serum and a nasopharyngeal or oropharyngeal swab collected by mobile phlebotomists. Additional blood draws and questionnaires over an approximately two-month period could optionally be provided by prospective study participants. Before DNA extraction, prospective study blood samples were shipped either frozen or at room temperature.

The chain is assembled from TRBV6-4 and TRBJ2-2; the D gene remains uncertain. The source is a man younger than 40 who had recovered from COVID-19. Sequencing input: PBMCs or T cells enriched from blood (not recorded which). The DNA sequence reads TGTGCCAGCGGCAGAGAGGCCGGCGGGGAGCTGTTTTTT. The encoded protein is CASGREAGGELFF.